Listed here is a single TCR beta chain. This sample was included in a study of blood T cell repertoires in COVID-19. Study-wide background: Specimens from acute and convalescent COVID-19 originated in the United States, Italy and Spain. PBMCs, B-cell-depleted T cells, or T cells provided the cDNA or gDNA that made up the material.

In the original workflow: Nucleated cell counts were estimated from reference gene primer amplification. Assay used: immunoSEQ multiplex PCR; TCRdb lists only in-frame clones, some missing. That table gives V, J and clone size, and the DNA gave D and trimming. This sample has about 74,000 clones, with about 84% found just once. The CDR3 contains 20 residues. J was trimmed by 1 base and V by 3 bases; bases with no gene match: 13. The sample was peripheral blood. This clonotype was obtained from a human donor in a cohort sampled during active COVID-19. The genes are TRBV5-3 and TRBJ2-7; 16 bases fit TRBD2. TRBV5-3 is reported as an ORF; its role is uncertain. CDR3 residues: CARSCRSGLAGGCWSYEQYF. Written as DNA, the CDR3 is TGTGCCAGAAGCTGCCGATCGGGACTAGCGGGAGGGTGTTGGTCCTACGAGCAGTACTTC.